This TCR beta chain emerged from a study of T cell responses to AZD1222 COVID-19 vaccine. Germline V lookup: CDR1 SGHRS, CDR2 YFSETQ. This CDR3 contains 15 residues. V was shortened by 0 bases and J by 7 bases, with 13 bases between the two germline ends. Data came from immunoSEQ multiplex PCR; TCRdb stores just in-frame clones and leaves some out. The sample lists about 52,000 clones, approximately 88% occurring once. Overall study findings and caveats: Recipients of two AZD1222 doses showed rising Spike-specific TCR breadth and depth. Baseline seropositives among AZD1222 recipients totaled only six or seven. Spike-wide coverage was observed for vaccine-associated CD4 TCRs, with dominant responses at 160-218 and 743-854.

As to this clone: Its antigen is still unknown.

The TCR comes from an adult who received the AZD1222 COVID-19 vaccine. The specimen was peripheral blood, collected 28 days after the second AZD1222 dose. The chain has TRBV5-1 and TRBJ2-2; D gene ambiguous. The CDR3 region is CASSLDPGWVGELFF. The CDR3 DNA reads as TGCGCCAGCAGCTTGGATCCTGGATGGGTCGGGGAGCTGTTTTTT.